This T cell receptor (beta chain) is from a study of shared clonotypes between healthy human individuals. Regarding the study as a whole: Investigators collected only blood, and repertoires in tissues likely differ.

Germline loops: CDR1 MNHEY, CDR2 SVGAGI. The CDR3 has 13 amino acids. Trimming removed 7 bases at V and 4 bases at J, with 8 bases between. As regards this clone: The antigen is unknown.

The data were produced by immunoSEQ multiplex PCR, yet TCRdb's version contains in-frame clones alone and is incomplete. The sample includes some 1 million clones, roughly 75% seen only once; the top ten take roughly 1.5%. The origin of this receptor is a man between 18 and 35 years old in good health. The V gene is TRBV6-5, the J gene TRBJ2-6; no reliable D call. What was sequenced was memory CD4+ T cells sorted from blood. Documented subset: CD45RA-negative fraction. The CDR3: CASTLGGANVLTF. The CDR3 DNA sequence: TGTGCCAGCACACTTGGCGGGGCCAACGTCCTGACTTTC.